This T cell receptor (beta chain) was identified in a study of T cell responses to AZD1222 COVID-19 vaccine. This CDR3 has 15 amino acids. CDR1 is SGHNT, CDR2 YENEEA, per germline. V shed 5 bases and J shed 5 bases, with 18 bases lying between them. Using immunoSEQ multiplex PCR, the repertoire was profiled, and TCRdb retains in-frame clones only, with some absent. This sample has 66,000 or so clones, with roughly 90% found just once. This TCR was recovered from an adult in good health. Sequences were derived from peripheral blood, sampled on day 0 of AZD1222 vaccination. The chain couples TRBV11-3 to TRBJ1-1; D is unclear. This CDR3 reads CASSPFGVPGTEAFF. In nucleotides, the CDR3 is TGTGCCAGCAGCCCGTTTGGGGTACCCGGGACTGAAGCTTTCTTT.